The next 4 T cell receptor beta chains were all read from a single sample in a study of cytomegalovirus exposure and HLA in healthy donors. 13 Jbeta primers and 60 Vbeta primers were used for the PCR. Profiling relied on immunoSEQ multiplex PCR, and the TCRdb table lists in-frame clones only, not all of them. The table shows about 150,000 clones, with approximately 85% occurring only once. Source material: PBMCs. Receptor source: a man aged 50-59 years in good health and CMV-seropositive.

The CDR3: CASSELRESYNEQFF. DNA of the CDR3: TGTGCCAGCAGTGAATTGCGGGAATCCTACAATGAGCAGTTCTTC. V gene TRBV6-1 combines with J gene TRBJ2-1, with D tentatively TRBD2 (6 bases). The germline V and J ends were trimmed by 2 bases and 1 base, with 9 bases remaining between them. Germline-derived CDR1 and CDR2 are MNHNS and SASEGT. The CDR3 runs 15 residues.

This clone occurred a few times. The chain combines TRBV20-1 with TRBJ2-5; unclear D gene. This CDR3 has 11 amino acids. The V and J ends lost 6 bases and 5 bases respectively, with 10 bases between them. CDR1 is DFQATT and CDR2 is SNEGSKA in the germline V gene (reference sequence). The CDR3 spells CSAPARETQYF. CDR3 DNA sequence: TGCAGTGCCCCCGCGAGGGAGACCCAGTACTTC.

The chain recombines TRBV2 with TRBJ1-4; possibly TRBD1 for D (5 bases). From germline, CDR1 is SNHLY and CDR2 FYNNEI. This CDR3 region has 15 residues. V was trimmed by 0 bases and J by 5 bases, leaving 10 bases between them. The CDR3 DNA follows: TGTGCCAGCAGTGAAGCATGGGGGGGGAATGAAAAACTGTTTTTT. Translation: CASSEAWGGNEKLFF.

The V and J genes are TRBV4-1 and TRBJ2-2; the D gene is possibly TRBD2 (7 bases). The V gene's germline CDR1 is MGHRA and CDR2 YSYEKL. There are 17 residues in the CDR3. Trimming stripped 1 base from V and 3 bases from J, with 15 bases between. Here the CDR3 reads CASSQVRGGYHTGELFF. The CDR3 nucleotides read TGCGCCAGCAGCCAAGTGAGGGGGGGCTATCACACCGGGGAGCTGTTTTTT.